This TCR beta chain comes out of a study of Ad26.COV2.S vaccination and SARS-CoV-2 variants. Notes on the study in general: Vaccine recipients had higher spike-specific TCR breadth than placebo recipients. Vaccinees reportedly had broad spike-specific CD8+ and CD4+ T cell responses. Analyses of TCR breadth and depth may have underestimated total T cell responses.

Specified treatment: 19 received Ad26.COV2.S at low or high dose, single or two shots; a few received placebo; per-sample allocation not given. Sampling took place 63 days after the first vaccine or placebo injection. Comment on this clone: Its antigen remains unidentified.

Using immunoSEQ multiplex PCR, the repertoire was profiled, and TCRdb retains in-frame clones only, with some absent. The sample has about 460,000 clones; 80% to 90% are singletons. Trimming cost V 6 bases and J 9 bases; bases outside gene matches: 13. Germline loops: CDR1 MNHEY, CDR2 SVGEGT. This CDR3 has 16 amino acids. This TCR was recovered from a person between 18 and 65 years old who received the Ad26.COV2.S COVID-19 vaccine or a placebo. Source: peripheral blood, taken in a trial of Ad26.COV2.S vaccine versus placebo. The gene calls are TRBV6-2 or TRBV6-3 and TRBJ1-6, with TRBD1 matching over 8 bases. The CDR3, as DNA: TGTGCCAGCAGCTCTCCCCGACAGGGGCAATCTTCACCCCTCCACTTT. Translated: CASSSPRQGQSSPLHF.